The rows below give T cell receptor beta chains drawn from one sample of a study of OX40 agonist ivuxolimab in advanced cancers. Clones were read by immunoSEQ multiplex PCR, and TCRdb kept only the in-frame ones, dropping some. The table shows over 45,000 clones, with nearly 95% occurring only once. The sequenced sample was CD4+ or CD8+ T cells sorted from blood, obtained in a trial of the OX40 agonist ivuxolimab. Every receptor here comes from an adult with an advanced solid tumor such as melanoma, head and neck, liver or kidney cancer. Each CDR3 is given with its conserved first and last residue. Each record gives: V gene, D gene, J gene, clone size, CDR3 protein, CDR3 DNA. D genes are given only for firm matches. Clone size is shown for a subset of rows, as once, few, many or a class of expanded clone.

V: TRBV6-5; D: TRBD1; J: TRBJ1-2; size: .; CDR3: CASSTLQGESYGYTF; DNA: TGTGCCAGCAGCACTCTACAGGGGGAGAGCTATGGCTACACCTTC
V: TRBV28; D: .; J: TRBJ2-7; size: .; CDR3: CASTLFPLSSQGYEQYF; DNA: TGTGCCAGCACCCTTTTCCCCCTCTCTTCACAGGGCTACGAGCAGTACTTC
V: TRBV7-2; D: .; J: TRBJ2-7; size: .; CDR3: CASSWGELYEQYF; DNA: TGTGCCAGCAGCTGGGGGGAGCTTTACGAGCAGTACTTC
V: TRBV7-9; D: .; J: TRBJ2-7; size: .; CDR3: CASSSMDGSYEQYF; DNA: TGTGCCAGCAGCTCTATGGACGGGTCCTACGAGCAGTACTTC
V: TRBV2; D: TRBD2; J: TRBJ2-2; size: .; CDR3: CARRTSGLNTGELFF; DNA: TGTGCCAGAAGGACTAGCGGATTGAACACCGGGGAGCTGTTTTTT
V: TRBV28; D: .; J: TRBJ1-1; size: .; CDR3: CASSPSKGYTEAFF; DNA: TGTGCCAGCAGTCCATCTAAGGGATACACTGAAGCTTTCTTT
V: TRBV13; D: .; J: TRBJ2-1; size: .; CDR3: CASSPRYNEQFF; DNA: TGTGCCAGCAGCCCCCGCTACAATGAGCAGTTCTTC
V: TRBV6-5; D: .; J: TRBJ2-1; size: .; CDR3: CASSLDSLNYNEQFF; DNA: TGTGCCAGCAGCCTGGACAGCCTAAACTACAATGAGCAGTTCTTC
V: TRBV4-1; D: .; J: TRBJ2-7; size: .; CDR3: CASSQSGGRDEQYF; DNA: TGCGCCAGCAGCCAAAGTGGGGGACGGGACGAGCAGTACTTC
V: TRBV2; D: TRBD1; J: TRBJ2-3; size: once; CDR3: CASSEGTGAYYTDTQYF; DNA: TGTGCCAGCAGCGAAGGGACAGGGGCGTACTACACAGATACGCAGTATTTT
V: TRBV5-8; D: TRBD1; J: TRBJ2-7; size: .; CDR3: CASSLAWDREYEQYF; DNA: TGTGCCAGCAGCTTGGCCTGGGACAGGGAATACGAGCAGTACTTC
V: TRBV7-2; D: TRBD1; J: TRBJ2-7; size: .; CDR3: CASSLTGAEQYF; DNA: TGTGCCAGCAGCTTGACAGGGGCCGAGCAGTACTTC
V: TRBV4-1; D: .; J: TRBJ1-1; size: once; CDR3: CASSQDRGVRTEAFF; DNA: TGCGCCAGCAGCCAAGACCGAGGAGTAAGGACTGAAGCTTTCTTT
V: TRBV19; D: .; J: TRBJ2-1; size: once; CDR3: CASSAGGRGLDNEQFF; DNA: TGTGCCAGTAGTGCTGGAGGCCGGGGCCTTGACAATGAGCAGTTCTTC
V: TRBV2; D: .; J: TRBJ2-7; size: .; CDR3: CASRPPPTAYEQYF; DNA: TGTGCCAGCAGGCCCCCCCCCACCGCCTACGAGCAGTACTTC
V: TRBV4-3; D: .; J: TRBJ2-6; size: .; CDR3: CASSQATGRSSGANVLTF; DNA: TGCGCCAGCAGCCAAGCGACAGGTCGGTCCTCTGGGGCCAACGTCCTGACTTTC
V: TRBV29-1; D: TRBD2; J: TRBJ2-7; size: .; CDR3: CSVDLGLANNEQYF; DNA: TGCAGCGTTGATTTGGGACTAGCGAATAATGAGCAGTACTTC
V: TRBV28; D: TRBD2; J: TRBJ2-2; size: once; CDR3: CASSLYSGRTGELFF; DNA: TGTGCCAGCAGTTTATATAGCGGGAGGACCGGGGAGCTGTTTTTT
V: TRBV4-3; D: TRBD2; J: TRBJ2-1; size: .; CDR3: CASSQDRTSSSYNEQFF; DNA: TGCGCCAGCAGCCAAGATCGGACTAGCTCTTCCTACAATGAGCAGTTCTTC
V: TRBV29-1; D: .; J: TRBJ2-5; size: .; CDR3: CSVDVDKLTLQSVETQYF; DNA: TGCAGCGTTGATGTTGATAAGCTAACCCTACAGTCCGTCGAGACCCAGTACTTC
V: TRBV9; D: TRBD1; J: TRBJ2-7; size: .; CDR3: CASSEGQGTTYEQYF; DNA: TGTGCCAGCAGCGAAGGACAGGGAACCACCTACGAGCAGTACTTC
V: TRBV11-2; D: .; J: TRBJ2-1; size: .; CDR3: CASSWGTYNEQFF; DNA: TGTGCCAGCAGCTGGGGGACGTACAATGAGCAGTTCTTC
V: TRBV5-6; D: TRBD2; J: TRBJ2-7; size: .; CDR3: CASSLDAGDHEQYF; DNA: TGTGCCAGCAGCTTGGATGCGGGAGACCACGAGCAGTACTTC
V: TRBV4-2; D: .; J: TRBJ2-7; size: once; CDR3: CASSQDEGLPYEQYF; DNA: TGTGCCAGCAGCCAAGATGAGGGACTCCCCTACGAGCAGTACTTC
V: TRBV7-8; D: .; J: TRBJ1-1; size: .; CDR3: CASSFPGLNTEAFF; DNA: TGTGCCAGCAGCTTTCCGGGTCTGAACACTGAAGCTTTCTTT
V: TRBV10-1; D: .; J: TRBJ2-2; size: few; CDR3: CASGRDTPLGTGELFF; DNA: TGCGCCAGCGGTAGGGACACACCCTTGGGAACCGGGGAGCTGTTTTTT
V: TRBV11-2; D: .; J: TRBJ1-1; size: .; CDR3: CASSLDIKAFF; DNA: TGTGCCAGCAGCTTAGACATAAAAGCTTTCTTT
V: TRBV29-1; D: .; J: TRBJ2-7; size: .; CDR3: CSVRGSGQYF; DNA: TGCAGCGTTCGGGGATCTGGGCAGTACTTC
V: TRBV15; D: TRBD2; J: TRBJ2-1; size: .; CDR3: CATSRAEWTSGIYNEQFF; DNA: TGTGCCACCAGCAGAGCGGAGTGGACTAGCGGGATATACAATGAGCAGTTCTTC